This TCR beta chain was sequenced for a study of blood T cells in healthy people across ages. This clonotype was detected many times. Combining a sample-barcoded 5' primer with a J-beta primer mix, a second PCR ran for about 7 to 11 cycles. TCRdb reanalysed the 5' RACE reads using MiXCR and keeps one entry per CDR3 protein. The data hold about 680,000 distinct CDR3 sequences, with about 52% observed a single time. Material for sequencing was blood. The clonotype was recovered from a woman in her fifties or sixties in good health.

The CDR3 sequence is CSERRANSPLHF. The DNA for the CDR3 is TGCAGTGAGAGAAGAGCAAATTCACCCCTCCACTTT. The chain carries TRBV20-1 and TRBJ1-6; D remains unclear. Trimming took off 7 bases at V and 7 bases at J, with 11 bases between the two ends. The CDR3 has 12 amino acids. Germline V CDR1 and CDR2: DFQATT, SNEGSKA (reference sequence).